This T cell receptor beta chain was identified in a study of PD-1 blockade in classical Hodgkin lymphoma. Broader study findings: CD8+ TCR diversity did not rise significantly by C4D1, unlike CD4+.

Sequencing used immunoSEQ multiplex PCR; TCRdb keeps in-frame clones, though not all of them. The table has tens of thousands of clones, about 92% seen once; the top ten hold 8%. To note about this clone: Antigen unknown.

The CDR3 length is 11 residues. Germline CDR1 is MGHDK and CDR2 is SYGVNS. V shed 5 bases and J shed 4 bases, with 3 bases lying between them. Time point of the sample: cycle 4 day 1 (C4D1), after less than seven weeks of nivolumab. Patients all relapsed after autologous stem cell transplantation, and there was variation in brentuximab vedotin exposure. This sequence joins TRBV25-1 and TRBJ2-1; D is unclear. This specimen was peripheral blood mononuclear cells (PBMCs), taken before the fourth cycle of nivolumab. This clonotype was obtained from a human donor with classical Hodgkin lymphoma. The CDR3 DNA follows: TGTGCCAGCAGTCGGTACAATGAGCAGTTCTTC. This gives the protein CASSRYNEQFF.